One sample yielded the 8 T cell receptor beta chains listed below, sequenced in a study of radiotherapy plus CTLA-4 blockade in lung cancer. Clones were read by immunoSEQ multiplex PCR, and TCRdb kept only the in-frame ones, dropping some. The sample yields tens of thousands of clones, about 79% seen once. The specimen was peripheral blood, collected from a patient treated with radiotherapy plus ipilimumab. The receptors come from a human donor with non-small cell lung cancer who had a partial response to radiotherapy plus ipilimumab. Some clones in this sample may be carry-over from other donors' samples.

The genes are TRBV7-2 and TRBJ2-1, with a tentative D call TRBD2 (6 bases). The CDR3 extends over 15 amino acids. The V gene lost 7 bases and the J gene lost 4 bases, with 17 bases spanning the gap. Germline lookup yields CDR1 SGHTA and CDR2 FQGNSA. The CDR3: CASTYQGLQYNEQFF. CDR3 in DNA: TGTGCCAGCACCTATCAGGGACTTCAGTACAATGAGCAGTTCTTC.

The CDR3 protein is CASSQPFWDSNYGYTF. The DNA for the CDR3 is TGCGCCAGCAGCCAACCCTTTTGGGACAGTAACTATGGCTACACCTTC. This chain joins TRBV4-1 and TRBJ1-2, with TRBD1 identical over 7 bases. Germline assignment: CDR1 MGHRA and CDR2 YSYEKL. The ends lost 2 bases at V and 1 base at J; junction bases unmatched: 7. CDR3 length: 16 amino acids.

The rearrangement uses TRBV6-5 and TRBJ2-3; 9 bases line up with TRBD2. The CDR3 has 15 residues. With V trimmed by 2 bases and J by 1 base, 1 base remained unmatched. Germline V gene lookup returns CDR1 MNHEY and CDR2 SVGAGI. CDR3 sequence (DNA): TGTGCCAGCAGTTACCAGCGGGGGGGCACAGATACGCAGTATTTT. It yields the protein CASSYQRGGTDTQYF.

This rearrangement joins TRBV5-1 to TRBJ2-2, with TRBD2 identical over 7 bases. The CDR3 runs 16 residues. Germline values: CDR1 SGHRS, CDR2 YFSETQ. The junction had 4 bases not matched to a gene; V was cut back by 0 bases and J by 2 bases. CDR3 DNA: TGCGCCAGCAGCTTGGTTCTAGCGGATAACACCGGGGAGCTGTTTTTT. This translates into CASSLVLADNTGELFF.

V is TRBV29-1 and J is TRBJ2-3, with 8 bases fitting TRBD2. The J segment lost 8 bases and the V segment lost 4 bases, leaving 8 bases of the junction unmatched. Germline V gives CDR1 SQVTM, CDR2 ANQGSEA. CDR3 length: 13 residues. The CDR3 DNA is TGCAGCGTTGTCGGGAGGGCCCAGGTTACGCAGTATTTT. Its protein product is CSVVGRAQVTQYF.

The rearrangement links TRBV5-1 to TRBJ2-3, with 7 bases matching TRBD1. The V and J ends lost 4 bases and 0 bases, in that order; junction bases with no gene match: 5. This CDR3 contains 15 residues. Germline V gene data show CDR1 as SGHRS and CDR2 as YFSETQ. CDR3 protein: CASSGQVLSTDTQYF. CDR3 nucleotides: TGCGCCAGCAGCGGACAGGTCCTGAGCACAGATACGCAGTATTTT.

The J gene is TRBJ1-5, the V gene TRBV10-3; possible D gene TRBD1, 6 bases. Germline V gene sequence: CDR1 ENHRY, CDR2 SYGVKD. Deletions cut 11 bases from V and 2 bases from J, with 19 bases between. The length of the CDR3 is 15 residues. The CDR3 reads CAAKQGQGRNQPQHF. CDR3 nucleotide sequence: TGTGCCGCCAAGCAGGGGCAGGGGCGCAATCAGCCCCAGCATTTT.

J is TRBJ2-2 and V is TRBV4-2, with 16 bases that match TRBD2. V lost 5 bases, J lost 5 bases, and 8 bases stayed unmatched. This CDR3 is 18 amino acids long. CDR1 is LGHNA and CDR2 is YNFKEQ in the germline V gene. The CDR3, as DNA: TGTGCCAGCAGCTCGGGACTAGCGGGAGGGCTTGGGACCGGGGAGCTGTTTTTT. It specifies CASSSGLAGGLGTGELFF.